These 2 T cell receptor beta chains were sequenced from one sample in a study of cytomegalovirus exposure and HLA in healthy donors. In the PCR, 60 Vbeta and 13 Jbeta primers were used. Using immunoSEQ multiplex PCR, the repertoire was profiled, and TCRdb retains in-frame clones only, with some absent. The sample holds 100,000 to 150,000 clones; roughly 82% are singletons and the top ten take about 13%. Sequenced sample: PBMCs. The receptors were gathered from a woman in her 40s in good health and CMV-seropositive.

This clone turned up a few times. This chain connects TRBV5-6 to TRBJ1-1; D may be TRBD1 (5 bases). This CDR3 has 15 amino acids. V was pared by 4 bases and J by 1 base, with 14 bases between. CDR1 SGHDT and CDR2 YYEEEE come from the germline V gene. DNA for the CDR3: TGTGCCAGCAGCACCTTGGACACGTCGAACACTGAAGCTTTCTTT. Its translation: CASSTLDTSNTEAFF.

This clone occurred once. V is TRBV6-6 and J is TRBJ2-7, with D possibly being TRBD2 (6 bases). CDR1 and CDR2 (germline): MNHNY, SVGAGI (reference sequence). V shed 4 bases and J shed 3 bases, with 7 bases lying between them. The CDR3 runs 12 residues. The CDR3 DNA reads TGTGCCAGCAGTTTGGAGGGCTACGAGCAGTACTTC. Residues: CASSLEGYEQYF.